Included here is one T cell receptor (beta chain) sequence, with context. The data were taken from a study of graft-versus-host responses after intestinal transplantation. The protocol was immunoSEQ multiplex PCR, while the TCRdb copy is restricted to in-frame clones and leaves out a portion. This sample has about 12,000 clones, with 30% to 35% found just once. The authors seeded 200,000 CFSE-labeled responder cells together with 200,000 irradiated stimulator cells tagged with violet dye. The responders that had proliferated, CFSE-low CD3+CD4+ and CD3+CD8+ cells, were sorted after the reaction. The CDR3 has 15 residues. The germline V and J ends were trimmed by 3 bases and 5 bases, with 15 bases remaining between them. Germline V gives CDR1 LGHNA, CDR2 YSLEER.

The source is a human patient who received an intestinal transplant. Sequencing was performed on alloreactive CD8+ T cells from a mixed lymphocyte reaction culture, taken before intestinal transplant. Specified subset: CFSE-low proliferating T cells sorted from approximately 6-day pre-transplant mixed lymphocyte reaction (GvH or HvG direction). This chain links TRBV4-3 with TRBJ2-3, with D possibly TRBD2 on 5 matching bases. CDR3 in DNA: TGCGCCAGCAGCCAGTATATGGGAGTGATAGATACGCAGTATTTT. Encoded protein: CASSQYMGVIDTQYF.